Listed below are T cell receptor beta chains from one sample, sequenced in a study of shared clonotypes between healthy human individuals. Sequencing was performed with immunoSEQ multiplex PCR; in TCRdb, only in-frame clones are kept and a portion is missing. The top ten hold around 0.15% of the sample, which has more than 2,000,000 clones, over 85% seen once. Sequencing used naive CD4+ T cells sorted from blood. The receptors here all came from a man aged 18 to 29 in good health. The CDR3 runs from the conserved cysteine through the conserved F or W. D genes are given only for firm matches.

v_call,d_call,j_call,cdr3_aa,cdr3_nt
TRBV6-1,TRBD2,TRBJ2-7,CASSDQAGVPVEQYF,TGTGCCAGCAGTGACCAAGCGGGGGTTCCGGTGGAGCAGTACTTC
TRBV30,-,TRBJ2-7,CAWSMGGHEQYF,TGTGCCTGGAGTATGGGGGGCCACGAGCAGTACTTC
TRBV7-6,TRBD1,TRBJ2-1,CASSLQQGAENEQFF,TGTGCCAGCAGCCTTCAACAGGGGGCGGAGAATGAGCAGTTCTTC
TRBV27,-,TRBJ2-1,CASRLRDLGDNEQFF,TGTGCCAGCCGGCTCCGGGACCTCGGGGACAATGAGCAGTTCTTC
TRBV4-1,TRBD1,TRBJ2-5,CASSQVTGEWAQYF,TGCGCCAGCAGCCAAGTGACAGGGGAGTGGGCCCAGTACTTC
TRBV27,-,TRBJ2-6,CASSYSGANVLTF,TGTGCCAGCAGTTACTCTGGGGCCAACGTCCTGACTTTC
TRBV19,-,TRBJ1-3,CASSPGRADSGNTIYF,TGTGCCAGTAGTCCAGGACGGGCTGACTCTGGAAACACCATATATTTT
TRBV30,-,TRBJ2-1,CAWSVTGGPYNEQFF,TGTGCCTGGAGTGTGACCGGGGGCCCCTACAATGAGCAGTTCTTC
TRBV28,TRBD1,TRBJ2-7,CASSFGDRGRSLTYEQYF,TGTGCCAGCAGTTTTGGGGACAGGGGAAGGAGTCTAACCTACGAGCAGTACTTC
TRBV28,TRBD1,TRBJ1-2,CASSLPPRTGNYGYTF,TGTGCCAGCAGTCTTCCCCCCCGGACAGGGAACTATGGCTACACCTTC
TRBV10-1,-,TRBJ2-7,CASSDTGIATGPYEQYF,TGCGCCAGCAGCGACACAGGGATCGCGACCGGCCCTTACGAGCAGTACTTC
TRBV6-1,TRBD1,TRBJ2-3,CASSSQGAGTDTQYF,TGTGCCAGCAGTTCACAGGGGGCAGGCACAGATACGCAGTATTTT
TRBV2,-,TRBJ2-1,CATATGLASYNEQFF,TGTGCCACCGCGACGGGGCTAGCGTCTTACAATGAGCAGTTCTTC
TRBV28,-,TRBJ1-2,CASSLPRTGPSAGYTF,TGTGCCAGCAGTTTACCCAGGACGGGCCCGTCTGCTGGCTACACCTTC